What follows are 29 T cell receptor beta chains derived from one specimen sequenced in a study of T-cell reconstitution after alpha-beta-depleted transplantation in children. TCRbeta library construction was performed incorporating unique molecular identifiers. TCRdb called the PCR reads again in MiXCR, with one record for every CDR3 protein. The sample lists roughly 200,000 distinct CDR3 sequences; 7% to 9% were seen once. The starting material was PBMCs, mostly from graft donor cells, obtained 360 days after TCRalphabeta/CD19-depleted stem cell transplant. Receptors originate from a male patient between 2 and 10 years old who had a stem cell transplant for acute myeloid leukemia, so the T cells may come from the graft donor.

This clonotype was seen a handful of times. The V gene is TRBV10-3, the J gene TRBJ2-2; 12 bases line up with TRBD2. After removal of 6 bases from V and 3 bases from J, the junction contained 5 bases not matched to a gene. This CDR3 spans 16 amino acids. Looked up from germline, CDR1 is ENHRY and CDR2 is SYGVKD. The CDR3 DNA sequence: TGTGCCATCAGCCTTCGACTAGCGGGAGACACCGGGGAGCTGTTTTTT. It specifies CAISLRLAGDTGELFF.

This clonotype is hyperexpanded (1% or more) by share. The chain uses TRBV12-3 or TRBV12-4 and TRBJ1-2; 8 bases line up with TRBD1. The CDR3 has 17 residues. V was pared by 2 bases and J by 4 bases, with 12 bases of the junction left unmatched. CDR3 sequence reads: CASSLMAPGQVGYGYTF. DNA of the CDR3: TGTGCCAGCAGTTTAATGGCACCGGGACAGGTGGGCTATGGCTACACCTTC.

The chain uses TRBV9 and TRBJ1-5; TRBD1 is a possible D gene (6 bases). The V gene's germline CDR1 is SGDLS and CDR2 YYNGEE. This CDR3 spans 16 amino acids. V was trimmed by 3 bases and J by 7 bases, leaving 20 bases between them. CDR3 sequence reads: CASSAGGGFLDQPQHF. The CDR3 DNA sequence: TGTGCCAGCAGCGCGGGAGGGGGGTTTTTGGACCAGCCCCAGCATTTT.

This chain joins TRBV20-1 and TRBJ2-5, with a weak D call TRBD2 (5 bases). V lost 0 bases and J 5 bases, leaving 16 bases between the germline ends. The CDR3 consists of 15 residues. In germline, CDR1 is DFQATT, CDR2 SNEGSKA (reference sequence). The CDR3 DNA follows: TGCAGTGCTAGAGATCCTAACCGGGATGGGGAGACCCAGTACTTC. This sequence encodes CSARDPNRDGETQYF.

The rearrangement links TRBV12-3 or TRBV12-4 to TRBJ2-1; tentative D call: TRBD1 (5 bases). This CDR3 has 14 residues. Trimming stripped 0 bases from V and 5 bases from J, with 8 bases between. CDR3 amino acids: CASSLAREDNEQFF. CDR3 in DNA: TGTGCCAGCAGTTTAGCCAGGGAAGACAATGAGCAGTTCTTC.

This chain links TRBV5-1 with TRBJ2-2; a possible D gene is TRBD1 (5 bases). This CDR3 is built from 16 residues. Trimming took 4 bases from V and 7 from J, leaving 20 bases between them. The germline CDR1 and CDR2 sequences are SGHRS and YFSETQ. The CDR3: CASSHYVPDIIGELFF. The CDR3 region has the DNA TGCGCCAGCAGCCACTACGTTCCGGACATCATCGGGGAGCTGTTTTTT. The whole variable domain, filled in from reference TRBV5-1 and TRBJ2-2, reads KAGVTQTPRYLIKTRGQQVTLSCSPISGHRSVSWYQQTPGQGLQFLFEYFSETQRNKGNFPGRFSGRQFSNSRSEMNVSTLELGDSALYLCASSHYVPDIIGELFFGEGSRLTVL.

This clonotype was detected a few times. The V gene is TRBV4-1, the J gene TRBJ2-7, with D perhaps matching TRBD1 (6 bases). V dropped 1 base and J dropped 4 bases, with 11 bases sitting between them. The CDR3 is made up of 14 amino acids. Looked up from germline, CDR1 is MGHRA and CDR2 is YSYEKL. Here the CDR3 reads CASSQAVRGYEQYF. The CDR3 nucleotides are TGCGCCAGCAGCCAAGCGGTCAGGGGTTACGAGCAGTACTTC.

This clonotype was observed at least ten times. This chain's CDR3 is CASRIIGRTAGELFF. In nucleotides, the CDR3 is TGTGCCAGCAGGATTATCGGCAGAACGGCCGGGGAGCTGTTTTTT. V and J are TRBV7-8 and TRBJ2-2, with unresolved D. This CDR3 region has 15 residues. Germline loops: CDR1 SGHVS, CDR2 FQNEAQ. The V and J ends lost 6 bases and 6 bases respectively, with 17 bases between them.

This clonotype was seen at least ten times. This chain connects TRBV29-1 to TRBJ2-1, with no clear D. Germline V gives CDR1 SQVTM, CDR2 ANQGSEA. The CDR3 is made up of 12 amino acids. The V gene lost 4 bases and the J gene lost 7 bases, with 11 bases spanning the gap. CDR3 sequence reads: CSVVIGVNEQFF. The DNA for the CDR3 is TGCAGCGTTGTGATTGGGGTAAATGAGCAGTTCTTC.

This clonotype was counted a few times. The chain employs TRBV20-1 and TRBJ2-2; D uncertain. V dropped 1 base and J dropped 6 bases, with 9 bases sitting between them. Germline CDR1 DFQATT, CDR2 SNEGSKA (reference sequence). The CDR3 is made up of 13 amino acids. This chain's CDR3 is CSARVYGPGELFF. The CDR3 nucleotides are TGCAGTGCTAGAGTCTACGGCCCCGGGGAGCTGTTTTTT.

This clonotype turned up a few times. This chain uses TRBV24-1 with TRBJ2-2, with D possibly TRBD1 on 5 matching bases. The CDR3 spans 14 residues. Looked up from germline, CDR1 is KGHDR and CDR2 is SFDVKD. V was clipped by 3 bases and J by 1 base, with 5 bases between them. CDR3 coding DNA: TGTGCCACCAGTGATACAGGGAACACCGGGGAGCTGTTTTTT. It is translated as CATSDTGNTGELFF.

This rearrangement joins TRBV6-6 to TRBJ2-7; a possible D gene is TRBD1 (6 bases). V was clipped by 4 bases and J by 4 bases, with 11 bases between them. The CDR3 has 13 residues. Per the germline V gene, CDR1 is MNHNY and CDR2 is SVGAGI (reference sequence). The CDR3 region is CASSSRTEYEQYF. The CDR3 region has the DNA TGTGCCAGCAGTTCAAGGACAGAGTACGAGCAGTACTTC.

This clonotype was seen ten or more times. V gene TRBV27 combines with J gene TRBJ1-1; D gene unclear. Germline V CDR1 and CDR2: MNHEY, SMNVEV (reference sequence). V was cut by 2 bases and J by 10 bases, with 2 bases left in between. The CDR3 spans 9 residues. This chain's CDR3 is CASSLVAFF. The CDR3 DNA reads TGTGCCAGCAGTTTAGTAGCTTTCTTT.

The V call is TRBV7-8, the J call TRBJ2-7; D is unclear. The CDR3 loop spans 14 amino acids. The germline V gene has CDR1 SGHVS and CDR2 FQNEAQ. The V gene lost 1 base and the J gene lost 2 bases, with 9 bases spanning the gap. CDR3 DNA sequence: TGTGCCAGCAGCTTAGGGCAGGCTACCTACGAGCAGTACGTC. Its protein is CASSLGQATYEQYV.

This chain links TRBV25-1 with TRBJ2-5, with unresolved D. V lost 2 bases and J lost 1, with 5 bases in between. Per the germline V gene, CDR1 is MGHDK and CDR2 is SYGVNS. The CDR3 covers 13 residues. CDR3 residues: CASSEVVQETQYF. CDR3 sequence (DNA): TGTGCCAGCAGTGAAGTAGTCCAAGAGACCCAGTACTTC.

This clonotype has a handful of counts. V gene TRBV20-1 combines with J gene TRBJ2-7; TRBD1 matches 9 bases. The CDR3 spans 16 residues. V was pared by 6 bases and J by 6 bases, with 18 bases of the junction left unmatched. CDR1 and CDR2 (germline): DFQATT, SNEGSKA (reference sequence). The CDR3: CSARSLWDRVFSEQYF. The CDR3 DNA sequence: TGCAGTGCCAGGTCGCTATGGGACAGGGTTTTTTCCGAGCAGTACTTC.

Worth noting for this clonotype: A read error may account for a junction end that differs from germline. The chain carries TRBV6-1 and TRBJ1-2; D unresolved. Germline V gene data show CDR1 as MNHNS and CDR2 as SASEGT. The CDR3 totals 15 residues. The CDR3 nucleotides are TGTGCCAGCAGTAAAGCCGCGACCCTTAACTATGGCTACACCTTC. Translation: CASSKAATLNYGYTF.

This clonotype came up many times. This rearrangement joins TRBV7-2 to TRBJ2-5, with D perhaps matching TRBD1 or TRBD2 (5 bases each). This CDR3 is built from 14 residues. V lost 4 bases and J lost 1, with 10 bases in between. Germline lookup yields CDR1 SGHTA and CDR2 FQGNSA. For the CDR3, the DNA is TGTGCCAGCAGCTCCCGGGACGGCCAAGAGACCCAGTACTTC. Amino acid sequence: CASSSRDGQETQYF.

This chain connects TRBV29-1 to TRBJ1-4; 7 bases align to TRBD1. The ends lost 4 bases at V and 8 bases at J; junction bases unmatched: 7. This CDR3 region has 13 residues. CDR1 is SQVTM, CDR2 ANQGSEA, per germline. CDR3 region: CSVALGQVEKLFF. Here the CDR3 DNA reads TGCAGCGTTGCCCTTGGACAGGTGGAAAAACTGTTTTTT. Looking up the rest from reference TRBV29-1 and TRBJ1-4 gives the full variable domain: SAVISQKPSRDICQRGTSLTIQCQVDSQVTMMFWYRQQPGQSLTLIATANQGSEATYESGFVIDKFPISRPNLTFSTLTVSNMSPEDSSIYLCSVALGQVEKLFFGSGTQLSVL.

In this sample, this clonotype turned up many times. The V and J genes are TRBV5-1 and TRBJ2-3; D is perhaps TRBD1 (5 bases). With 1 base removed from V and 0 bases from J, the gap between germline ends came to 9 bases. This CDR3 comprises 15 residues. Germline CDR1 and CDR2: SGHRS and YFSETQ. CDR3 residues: CASSLRQYSTDTQYF. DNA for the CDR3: TGCGCCAGCAGCTTGCGACAGTATAGCACAGATACGCAGTATTTT.

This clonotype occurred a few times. DNA for the CDR3: TGTGCCAGCGACATATGGGGTATTGGGGATACGCAGTATTTT. Translated: CASDIWGIGDTQYF. The chain combines TRBV12-3 or TRBV12-4 with TRBJ2-3; D is ambiguous. This CDR3 has 14 amino acids. Between the trimmed V and J ends, which lost 8 bases and 6 bases, there was a span of 18 bases.

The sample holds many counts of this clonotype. The CDR3 DNA reads TGCAGTGCTAGGGGACAGGGCCCCTTCAACTATGGCTACACCTTC. Encoded protein: CSARGQGPFNYGYTF. The genes are TRBV20-1 and TRBJ1-2, with TRBD1 matching over 9 bases. After removal of 3 bases from V and 2 bases from J, the junction contained 7 bases not matched to a gene. The germline gives CDR1 DFQATT, CDR2 SNEGSKA (reference sequence). The CDR3 contains 15 residues.

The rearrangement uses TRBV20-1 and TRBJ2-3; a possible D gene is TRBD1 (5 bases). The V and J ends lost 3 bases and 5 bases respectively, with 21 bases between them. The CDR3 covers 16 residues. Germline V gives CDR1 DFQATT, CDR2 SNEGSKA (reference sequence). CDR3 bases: TGCAGTGCTAGCGGACGCACGGCAAGAAGGGGAGATACGCAGTATTTT. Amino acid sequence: CSASGRTARRGDTQYF.

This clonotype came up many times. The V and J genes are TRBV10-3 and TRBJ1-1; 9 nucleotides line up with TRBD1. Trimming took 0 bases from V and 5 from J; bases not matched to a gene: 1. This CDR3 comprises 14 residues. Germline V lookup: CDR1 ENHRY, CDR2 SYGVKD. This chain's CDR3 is CAISESTGGTEAFF. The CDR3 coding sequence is TGTGCCATCAGTGAGTCGACAGGGGGTACTGAAGCTTTCTTT.

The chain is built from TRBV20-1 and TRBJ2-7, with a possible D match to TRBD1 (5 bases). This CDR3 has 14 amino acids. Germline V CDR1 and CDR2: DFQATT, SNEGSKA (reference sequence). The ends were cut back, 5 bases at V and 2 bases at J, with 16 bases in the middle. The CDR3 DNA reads TGCAGTGCTTACGGCCCAGGGTTGACCTACGAGCAGTACGTC. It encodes CSAYGPGLTYEQYV.

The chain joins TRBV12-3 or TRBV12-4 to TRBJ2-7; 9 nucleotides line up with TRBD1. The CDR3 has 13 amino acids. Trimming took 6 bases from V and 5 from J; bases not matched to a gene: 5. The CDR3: CASSRDRENEQYV. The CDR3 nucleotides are TGTGCCAGCAGCCGGGACAGGGAAAACGAGCAGTACGTC.

CDR3 nucleotide sequence: TGTGCCAGCAGTGAATCAGGGGCAACTAGGAGGACTGAAGCTTTCTTT. Translation: CASSESGATRRTEAFF. This chain joins TRBV25-1 and TRBJ1-1; D possibly corresponds to TRBD1 (6 bases). From germline, CDR1 is MGHDK and CDR2 SYGVNS. Trimming removed 1 base from V and 5 bases from J, with 17 bases in between. This CDR3 has 16 amino acids.

The CDR3 is CASSLKGGGTGELFF. DNA for the CDR3: TGTGCCAGCAGCCTAAAGGGCGGTGGAACCGGGGAGCTGTTTTTT. The V and J genes are TRBV11-3 and TRBJ2-2; D gene unclear. This CDR3 region has 15 residues. Germline lookup yields CDR1 SGHNT and CDR2 YENEEA. Trimming stripped 5 bases from V and 5 bases from J, with 15 bases between.

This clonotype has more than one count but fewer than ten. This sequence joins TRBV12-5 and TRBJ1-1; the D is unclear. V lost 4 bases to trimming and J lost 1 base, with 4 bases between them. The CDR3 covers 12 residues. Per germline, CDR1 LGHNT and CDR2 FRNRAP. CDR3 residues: CASGSQNTEAFF. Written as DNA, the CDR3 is TGTGCTAGTGGTTCCCAGAACACTGAAGCTTTCTTT.